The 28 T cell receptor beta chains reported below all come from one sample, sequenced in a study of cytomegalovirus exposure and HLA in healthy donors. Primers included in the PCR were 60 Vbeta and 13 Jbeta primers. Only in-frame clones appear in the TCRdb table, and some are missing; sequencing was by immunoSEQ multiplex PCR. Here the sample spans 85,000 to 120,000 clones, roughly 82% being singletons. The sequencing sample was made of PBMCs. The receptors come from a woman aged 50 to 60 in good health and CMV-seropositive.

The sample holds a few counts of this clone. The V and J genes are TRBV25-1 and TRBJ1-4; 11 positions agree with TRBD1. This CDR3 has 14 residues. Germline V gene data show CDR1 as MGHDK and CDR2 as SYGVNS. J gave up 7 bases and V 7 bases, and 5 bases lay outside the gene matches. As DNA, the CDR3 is TGTGCCAGCACGGGGGGGACAGGGGGTGAAAAACTGTTTTTT. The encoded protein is CASTGGTGGEKLFF.

CDR3 DNA sequence: TGTGCCAGCTCACCGTCTCAGGAGGGCTCCTACGAGCAGTACTTC. Its translation: CASSPSQEGSYEQYF. V usage is TRBV18 and J usage is TRBJ2-7; possibly TRBD2 for D (6 bases). Germline CDR1 reads KGHSH; CDR2 reads LQKENI. This CDR3 has 15 amino acids. Trimming shortened V by 3 bases and J by 0 bases, and 12 bases separated the two germline ends.

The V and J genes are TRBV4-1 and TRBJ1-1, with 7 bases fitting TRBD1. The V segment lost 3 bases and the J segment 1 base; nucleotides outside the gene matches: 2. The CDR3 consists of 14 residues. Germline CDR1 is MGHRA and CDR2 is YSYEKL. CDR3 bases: TGCGCCAGCAGCCAGGACAGGACGAACACTGAAGCTTTCTTT. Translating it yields CASSQDRTNTEAFF.

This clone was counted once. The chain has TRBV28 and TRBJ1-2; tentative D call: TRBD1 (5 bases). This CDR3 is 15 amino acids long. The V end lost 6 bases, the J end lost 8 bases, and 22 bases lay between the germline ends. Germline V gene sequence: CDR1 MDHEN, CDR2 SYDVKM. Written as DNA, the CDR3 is TGTGCCAGCAGGCCCAGACAGACTGGGATCTGGGGCTACACCTTC. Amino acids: CASRPRQTGIWGYTF.

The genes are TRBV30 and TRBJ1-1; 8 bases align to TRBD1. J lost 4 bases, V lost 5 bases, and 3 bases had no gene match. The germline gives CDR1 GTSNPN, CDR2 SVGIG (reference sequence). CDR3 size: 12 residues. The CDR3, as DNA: TGTGCCTGGCAGGGGGCTTTCACTGAAGCTTTCTTT. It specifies CAWQGAFTEAFF.

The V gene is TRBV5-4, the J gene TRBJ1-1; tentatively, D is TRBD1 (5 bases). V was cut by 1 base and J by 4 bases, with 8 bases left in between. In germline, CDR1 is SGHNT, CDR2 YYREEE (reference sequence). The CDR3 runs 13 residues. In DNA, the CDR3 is TGTGCCAGCAGCTTGCGGGGGGGCACTGAAGCTTTCTTT. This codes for CASSLRGGTEAFF.

In DNA, the CDR3 is TGTGCCAGCAGTGTACAGGGTTACACTGAAGCTTTCTTT. Encoded protein: CASSVQGYTEAFF. J is TRBJ1-1 and V is TRBV2, with D perhaps TRBD1 (6 bases). This CDR3 spans 13 amino acids. The V end was cut by 4 bases, the J end by 3 bases, with 9 bases between. Looked up from germline, CDR1 is SNHLY and CDR2 is FYNNEI. Full variable domain (rest looked up from reference TRBV2 and TRBJ1-1): EPEVTQTPSHQVTQMGQEVILRCVPISNHLYFYWYRQILGQKVEFLVSFYNNEISEKSEIFDDQFSVERPDGSNFTLKIRSTKLEDSAMYFCASSVQGYTEAFFGQGTRLTVV.

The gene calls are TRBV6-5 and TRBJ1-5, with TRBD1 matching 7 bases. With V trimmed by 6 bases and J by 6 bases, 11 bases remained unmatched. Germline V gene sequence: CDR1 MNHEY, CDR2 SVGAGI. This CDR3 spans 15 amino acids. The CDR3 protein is CASRPSTGAGQPQHF. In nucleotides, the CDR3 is TGTGCCAGCAGACCTTCCACAGGGGCCGGTCAGCCCCAGCATTTT.

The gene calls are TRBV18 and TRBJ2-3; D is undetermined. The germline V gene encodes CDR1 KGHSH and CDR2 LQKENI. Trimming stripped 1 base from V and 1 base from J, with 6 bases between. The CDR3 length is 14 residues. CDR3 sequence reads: CASSPLGGTDTQYF. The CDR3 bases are TGTGCCAGCTCACCACTGGGCGGCACAGATACGCAGTATTTT.

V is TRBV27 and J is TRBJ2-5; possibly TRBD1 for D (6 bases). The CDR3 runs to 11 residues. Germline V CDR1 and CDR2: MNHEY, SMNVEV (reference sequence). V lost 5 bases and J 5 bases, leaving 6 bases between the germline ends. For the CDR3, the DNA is TGTGCCAGCAGTAGGGGGGAGACCCAGTACTTC. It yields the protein CASSRGETQYF.

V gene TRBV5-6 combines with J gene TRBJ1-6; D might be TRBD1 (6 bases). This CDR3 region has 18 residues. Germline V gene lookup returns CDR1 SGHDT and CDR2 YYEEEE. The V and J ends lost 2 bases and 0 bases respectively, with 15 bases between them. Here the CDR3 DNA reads TGTGCCAGCAGCTTTTTTCTCAGGGGAAACTCCTATAATTCACCCCTCCACTTT. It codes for CASSFFLRGNSYNSPLHF. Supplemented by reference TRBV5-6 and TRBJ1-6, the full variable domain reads DAGVTQSPTHLIKTRGQQVTLRCSPKSGHDTVSWYQQALGQGPQFIFQYYEEEERQRGNFPDRFSGHQFPNYSSELNVNALLLGDSALYLCASSFFLRGNSYNSPLHFGNGTRLTVT.

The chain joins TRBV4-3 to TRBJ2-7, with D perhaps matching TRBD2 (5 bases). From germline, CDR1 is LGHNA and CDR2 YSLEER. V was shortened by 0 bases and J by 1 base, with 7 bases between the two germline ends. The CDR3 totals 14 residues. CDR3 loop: CASSQEEVSYEQYF. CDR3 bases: TGCGCCAGCAGCCAAGAGGAGGTTTCCTACGAGCAGTACTTC.

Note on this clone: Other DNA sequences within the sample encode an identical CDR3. The CDR3 loop reads CASSFPFGTQYF. The CDR3 nucleotides read TGTGCCAGCAGTTTCCCTTTCGGGACCCAGTACTTC. The gene calls are TRBV27 and TRBJ2-5; D is unclear. The germline V gene encodes CDR1 MNHEY and CDR2 SMNVEV (reference sequence). V dropped 3 bases and J dropped 7 bases, with 9 bases sitting between them. The CDR3 covers 12 residues.

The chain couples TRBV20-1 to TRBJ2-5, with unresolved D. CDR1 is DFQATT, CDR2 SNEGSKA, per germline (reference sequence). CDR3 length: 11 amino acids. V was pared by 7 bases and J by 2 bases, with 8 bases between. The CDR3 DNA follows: TGCAGTGGACTTCGACAAGAGACCCAGTACTTC. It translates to CSGLRQETQYF.

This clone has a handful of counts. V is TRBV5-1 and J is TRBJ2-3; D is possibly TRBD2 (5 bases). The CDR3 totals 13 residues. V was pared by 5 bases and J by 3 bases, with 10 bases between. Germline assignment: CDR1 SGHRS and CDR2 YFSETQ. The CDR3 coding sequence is TGCGCCAGCAGGTTCGGGGTTACAGATACGCAGTATTTT. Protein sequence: CASRFGVTDTQYF.

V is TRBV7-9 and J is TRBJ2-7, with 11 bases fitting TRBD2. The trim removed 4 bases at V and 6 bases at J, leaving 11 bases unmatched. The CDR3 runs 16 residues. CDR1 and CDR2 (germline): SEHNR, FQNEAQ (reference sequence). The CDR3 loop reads CASSSRGPGLAAEQYF. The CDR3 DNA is TGTGCCAGCAGCTCCCGGGGGCCGGGACTAGCGGCCGAGCAGTACTTC. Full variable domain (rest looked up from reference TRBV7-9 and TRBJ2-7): DTGVSQNPRHKITKRGQNVTFRCDPISEHNRLYWYRQTLGQGPEFLTYFQNEAQLEKSRLLSDRFSAERPKGSFSTLEIQRTEQGDSAMYLCASSSRGPGLAAEQYFGPGTRLTVT.

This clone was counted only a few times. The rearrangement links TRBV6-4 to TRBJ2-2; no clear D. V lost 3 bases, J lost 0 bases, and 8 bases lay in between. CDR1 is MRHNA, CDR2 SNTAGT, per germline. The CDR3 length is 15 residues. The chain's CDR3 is CASSEGSANTGELFF. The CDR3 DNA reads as TGTGCCAGCAGTGAGGGCAGTGCGAACACCGGGGAGCTGTTTTTT.

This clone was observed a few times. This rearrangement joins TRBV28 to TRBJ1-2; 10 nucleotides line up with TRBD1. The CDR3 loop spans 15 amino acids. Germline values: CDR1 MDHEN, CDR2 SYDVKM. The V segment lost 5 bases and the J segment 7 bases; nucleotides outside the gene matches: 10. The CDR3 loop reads CASSPDRGRGVGYTF. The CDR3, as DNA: TGTGCCAGCAGTCCCGACAGGGGGCGCGGGGTTGGCTACACCTTC.

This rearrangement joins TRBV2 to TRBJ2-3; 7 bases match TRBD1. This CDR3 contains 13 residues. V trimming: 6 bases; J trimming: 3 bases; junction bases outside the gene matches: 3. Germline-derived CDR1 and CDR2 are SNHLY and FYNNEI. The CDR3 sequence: CASRGQATDTQYF. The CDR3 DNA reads TGTGCCAGCAGAGGACAGGCTACAGATACGCAGTATTTT.

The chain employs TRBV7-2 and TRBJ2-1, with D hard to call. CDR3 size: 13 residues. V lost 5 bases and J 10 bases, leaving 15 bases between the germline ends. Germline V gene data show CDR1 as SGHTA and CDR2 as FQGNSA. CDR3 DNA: TGTGCCAGCAGCCCCGGAAGCAGGATCGAGCAGTTCTTC. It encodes CASSPGSRIEQFF.

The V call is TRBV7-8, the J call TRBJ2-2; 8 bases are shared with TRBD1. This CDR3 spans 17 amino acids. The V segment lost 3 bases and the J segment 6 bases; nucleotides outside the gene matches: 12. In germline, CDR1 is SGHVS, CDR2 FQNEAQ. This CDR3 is CASSFYRGSPHAGELFF. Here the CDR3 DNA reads TGTGCCAGCAGCTTTTACAGGGGGTCCCCTCATGCCGGGGAGCTGTTTTTT. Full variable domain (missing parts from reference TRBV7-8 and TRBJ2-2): GAGVSQSPRYKVAKRGQDVALRCDPISGHVSLFWYQQALGQGPEFLTYFQNEAQLDKSGLPSDRFFAERPEGSVSTLKIQRTQQEDSAVYLCASSFYRGSPHAGELFFGEGSRLTVL.

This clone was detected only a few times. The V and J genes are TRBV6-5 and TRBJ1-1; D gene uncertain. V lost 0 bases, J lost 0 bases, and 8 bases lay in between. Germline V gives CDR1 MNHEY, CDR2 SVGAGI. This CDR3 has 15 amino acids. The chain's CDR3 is CASSYSAVMNTEAFF. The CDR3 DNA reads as TGTGCCAGCAGTTACTCTGCAGTTATGAACACTGAAGCTTTCTTT.

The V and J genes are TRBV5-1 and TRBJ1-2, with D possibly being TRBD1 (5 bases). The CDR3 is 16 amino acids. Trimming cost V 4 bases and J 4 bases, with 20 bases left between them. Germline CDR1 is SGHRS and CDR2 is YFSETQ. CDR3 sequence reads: CASSGGTAGISYGYTF. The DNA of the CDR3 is TGCGCCAGCAGCGGAGGGACGGCAGGGATAAGCTATGGCTACACCTTC.

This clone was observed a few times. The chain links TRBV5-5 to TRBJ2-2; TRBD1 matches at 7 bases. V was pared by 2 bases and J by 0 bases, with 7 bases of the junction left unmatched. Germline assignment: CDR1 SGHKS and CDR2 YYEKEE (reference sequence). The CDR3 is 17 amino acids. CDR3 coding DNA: TGTGCCAGCAGCTTACGGACAGGCACGACGAACACCGGGGAGCTGTTTTTT. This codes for CASSLRTGTTNTGELFF.

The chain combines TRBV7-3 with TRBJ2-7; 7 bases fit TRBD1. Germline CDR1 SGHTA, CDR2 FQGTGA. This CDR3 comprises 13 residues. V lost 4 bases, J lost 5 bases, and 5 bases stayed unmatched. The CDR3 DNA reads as TGTGCCAGCAGCTCGGGACAGATACACGAGCAGTACTTC. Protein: CASSSGQIHEQYF.

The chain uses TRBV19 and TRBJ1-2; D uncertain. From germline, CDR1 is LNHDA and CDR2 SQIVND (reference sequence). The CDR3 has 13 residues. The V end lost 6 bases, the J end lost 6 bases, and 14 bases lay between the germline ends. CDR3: CASRRVDSHGYTF. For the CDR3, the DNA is TGTGCCAGTAGACGCGTTGATAGCCATGGCTACACCTTC.

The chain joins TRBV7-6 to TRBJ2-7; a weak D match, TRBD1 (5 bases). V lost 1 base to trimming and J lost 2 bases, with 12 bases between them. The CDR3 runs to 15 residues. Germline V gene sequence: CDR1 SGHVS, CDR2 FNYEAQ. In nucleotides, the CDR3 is TGTGCCAGCAGCTTAGGTGCTGGACAACCCTACGAGCAGTACTTC. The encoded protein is CASSLGAGQPYEQYF. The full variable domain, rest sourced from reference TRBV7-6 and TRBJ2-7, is GAGVSQSPRYKVTKRGQDVALRCDPISGHVSLYWYRQALGQGPEFLTYFNYEAQQDKSGLPNDRFSAERPEGSISTLTIQRTEQRDSAMYRCASSLGAGQPYEQYFGPGTRLTVT.

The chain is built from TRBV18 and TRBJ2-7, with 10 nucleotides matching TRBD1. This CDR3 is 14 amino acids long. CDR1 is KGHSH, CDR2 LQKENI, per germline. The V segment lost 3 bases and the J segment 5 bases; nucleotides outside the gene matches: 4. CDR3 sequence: CASSPDRGSHEQYF. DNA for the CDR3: TGTGCCAGCTCACCGGACAGGGGGTCCCACGAGCAGTACTTC.